What follows are 28 T cell receptor beta chains derived from one specimen sequenced in a study of regulatory T cells in long-lasting Graves disease. Through Arm-PCR of CDR3 regions and iRepertoire HTBI primers, TCR beta libraries were built. TCRdb called the multiplex PCR reads again in MiXCR, with one record for every CDR3 protein. The sample gives 400,000 to 500,000 distinct CDR3 sequences, 15% of which show up once; around 7.6% is in the top ten. The time point was: newly diagnosed GD, antithyroid drugs for less than 3 months. After RNA was extracted from PBMCs, the TCR library was made from it. This sample also belongs to another study, concerning T cells in Graves' hyperthyroidism and ophthalmopathy.

Sequencing was performed on peripheral blood mononuclear cells (PBMCs), taken at new diagnosis, from a patient treated with antithyroid drugs. The receptors derive from a woman in her thirties or forties with Graves disease.

In its sample, this clonotype was seen many times. This chain links TRBV19 with TRBJ2-7; 9 bases align to TRBD2. J lost 2 bases, V lost 1 base, and 3 bases had no gene match. CDR1 is LNHDA, CDR2 SQIVND, per germline (reference sequence). This CDR3 has 15 residues. The CDR3 bases are TGTGCCAGTAGTATAGGACTAGCGGAGACCTACGAGCAGTACTTC. The encoded protein is CASSIGLAETYEQYF. Supplemented by reference TRBV19 and TRBJ2-7, the full variable domain reads DGGITQSPKYLFRKEGQNVTLSCEQNLNHDAMYWYRQDPGQGLRLIYYSQIVNDFQKGDIAEGYSVSREKKESFPLTVTSAQKNPTAFYLCASSIGLAETYEQYFGPGTRLTVT.

Comments on this clonotype: A read error is possible here, since a much larger clone lies one base away. This sequence joins TRBV12-3 or TRBV12-4 and TRBJ1-6; D is ambiguous. This CDR3 spans 15 amino acids. Here the CDR3 reads CASSFIRSYNSPIHF. DNA for the CDR3: TGTGCCAGCAGTTTTATCCGCTCCTATAATTCACCCATCCACTTT.

This clonotype was counted a few times. The genes are TRBV5-1 and TRBJ1-2; D remains ambiguous. CDR1 and CDR2 (germline): SGHRS, YFSETQ. The CDR3 runs to 13 residues. The V gene lost 0 bases and the J gene lost 4 bases, with 7 bases spanning the gap. CDR3 in amino acids: CASSLDSLYGYTF. The DNA for the CDR3 is TGCGCCAGCAGCTTGGACAGTCTCTATGGCTACACCTTC.

This clonotype showed up just a few times. The chain combines TRBV28 with TRBJ1-5, with D perhaps matching TRBD1 (6 bases). V shed 6 bases and J shed 0 bases, with 21 bases lying between them. This CDR3 region has 18 residues. Germline V gene data show CDR1 as MDHEN and CDR2 as SYDVKM. CDR3 in amino acids: CASSHILGQLYSNQPQHF. The CDR3 DNA is TGTGCCAGCAGCCACATTCTAGGACAGCTCTATAGCAATCAGCCCCAGCATTTT.

The rearrangement links TRBV13 to TRBJ2-1, with 10 positions matching TRBD1. The germline V gene has CDR1 PRHDT and CDR2 FYEKMQ (reference sequence). The V segment lost 5 bases and the J segment 7 bases; nucleotides outside the gene matches: 8. This CDR3 spans 15 amino acids. The CDR3 region is CASSLTDRGGNEQFF. CDR3 DNA sequence: TGTGCCAGCAGCCTTACGGACAGGGGGGGTAATGAGCAGTTCTTC.

This clonotype appeared a few times. The CDR3 spells CSVGVKRSYGYTF. CDR3 bases: TGCAGCGTTGGCGTTAAAAGATCGTATGGCTACACCTTC. The chain uses TRBV29-1 and TRBJ1-2; D gene ambiguous. The CDR3 runs to 13 residues. Germline CDR1 reads SQVTM; CDR2 reads ANQGSEA. The V and J ends lost 4 bases and 5 bases respectively, with 14 bases between them.

Regarding this clonotype: A much more abundant neighbour one base away suggests this may be a read error. This chain connects TRBV29-1 to TRBJ1-1; D is unresolved. Looked up from germline, CDR1 is SQVTM and CDR2 is ANQGSEA. The CDR3 spans 16 residues. CDR3 in amino acids: CSVTPGSLRGNTEASF. In DNA form, the CDR3 reads TGCAGCGTTACACCGGGATCCCTCCGTGGGAACACTGAAGCTTCCTTT.

V is TRBV27 and J is TRBJ1-2, with D hard to call. V lost 0 bases to trimming and J lost 1 base, with 9 bases between them. Germline values: CDR1 MNHEY, CDR2 SMNVEV (reference sequence). CDR3 length: 15 residues. CDR3 DNA: TGTGCCAGCAGTTTATCGGGTCAGATTAACTATGGCTACACCTTC. This translates into CASSLSGQINYGYTF.

The chain links TRBV12-3 or TRBV12-4 to TRBJ2-5; unclear D gene. Between the trimmed V and J ends, which lost 3 bases and 11 bases, there was a span of 16 bases. CDR3 length: 13 amino acids. This CDR3 reads CASSLDRWAQQYF. The CDR3 nucleotides are TGTGCCAGCAGTTTGGACCGTTGGGCCCAACAGTACTTC.

This clonotype was observed a few times. The chain employs TRBV27 and TRBJ2-2; 12 bases line up with TRBD1. V lost 6 bases and J lost 7; bases outside the gene matches: 12. The CDR3 runs to 17 residues. The V gene's germline CDR1 is MNHEY and CDR2 SMNVEV (reference sequence). In nucleotides, the CDR3 is TGTGCCAGCAGAAGAACCGGGACAGGGGGCTTTAACGGGGAGCTGTTTTTT. It yields the protein CASRRTGTGGFNGELFF.

The V gene is TRBV18, the J gene TRBJ1-2, with TRBD1 matching over 7 bases. J lost 4 bases, V lost 2 bases, and 7 bases had no gene match. CDR3 length: 15 residues. The germline V gene has CDR1 KGHSH and CDR2 LQKENI. CDR3 residues: CASSPSQTGLYGYTF. In DNA form, the CDR3 reads TGTGCCAGCTCACCATCTCAGACAGGGCTCTATGGCTACACCTTC.

This clonotype was picked up many times. The chain couples TRBV15 to TRBJ2-1; 8 bases fit TRBD2. The CDR3 contains 15 residues. Germline V gene sequence: CDR1 LNHNV, CDR2 YYDKDF (reference sequence). V was clipped by 1 base and J by 7 bases; unmatched bases: 6. The CDR3 loop reads CATSRVSGSYNEQFF. The CDR3 nucleotides are TGTGCCACCAGCAGAGTAAGCGGGAGTTATAATGAGCAGTTCTTC.

This clonotype was observed many times. The chain recombines TRBV10-3 with TRBJ2-7; 11 bases match TRBD2. From germline, CDR1 is ENHRY and CDR2 SYGVKD. V was pared by 0 bases and J by 6 bases, with 4 bases of the junction left unmatched. CDR3 length: 15 residues. The CDR3 nucleotides are TGTGCCATCAGTGAGTCGCTAGCGGGAGGTAGCGAGCAGTACTTC. Translation: CAISESLAGGSEQYF.

In this sample, this clonotype turned up a few times. The chain couples TRBV29-1 to TRBJ2-7; the D gene is possibly TRBD2 (5 bases). The CDR3 has 11 amino acids. Germline V gives CDR1 SQVTM, CDR2 ANQGSEA. Trimming shortened V by 7 bases and J by 1 base, and 8 bases separated the two germline ends. In DNA form, the CDR3 reads TGCAGCGCCGGGGTATCCTACGAGCAGTACTTC. Translated: CSAGVSYEQYF.

The rearrangement uses TRBV20-1 and TRBJ2-5, with unresolved D. Germline CDR1 is DFQATT and CDR2 is SNEGSKA (reference sequence). This CDR3 is built from 15 residues. V shed 0 bases and J shed 1 base, with 12 bases lying between them. This chain's CDR3 is CSARDPAHSQETQYF. In DNA, the CDR3 is TGCAGTGCTAGAGATCCAGCGCACAGCCAAGAGACCCAGTACTTC.

This clonotype has a count of ten or more. The chain carries TRBV2 and TRBJ2-2; D is undetermined. The V end was cut by 8 bases, the J end by 9 bases, with 13 bases between. The CDR3 contains 12 residues. CDR1 SNHLY and CDR2 FYNNEI come from the germline V gene. Here the CDR3 reads CASSVAFRELFF. The CDR3, as DNA: TGTGCCAGCTCCGTGGCCTTTCGGGAGCTGTTTTTT.

This CDR3 reads CASSPAGGAYEQYF. The CDR3 DNA is TGTGCCAGCAGTCCGGCAGGGGGGGCCTACGAGCAGTACTTC. The rearrangement joins TRBV27 to TRBJ2-7; D assignment may be TRBD1 or TRBD2 (7 bases each). V was pared by 5 bases and J by 2 bases, with 13 bases between. The CDR3 sequence is 14 residues long. In germline, CDR1 is MNHEY, CDR2 SMNVEV (reference sequence).

This clonotype was seen ten or more times. The rearrangement uses TRBV6-2 or TRBV6-3 and TRBJ2-7; TRBD2 matches 8 bases. Germline CDR1 is MNHEY and CDR2 is SVGEGT. CDR3 length: 12 amino acids. Trimming at V came to 10 bases and at J to 2 bases, leaving 4 bases not matched to a gene. CDR3 protein: CATKAGAYEQYF. The CDR3 DNA follows: TGTGCCACCAAAGCGGGAGCCTACGAGCAGTACTTC.

Note on this clonotype: A read error may explain this, as a much larger clone is one base away. This chain uses TRBV28 with TRBJ2-7; D may be TRBD1 (6 bases). Germline V CDR1 and CDR2: MDHEN, SYDVKM. The V end lost 5 bases, the J end lost 7 bases, and 21 bases lay between the germline ends. The CDR3 contains 15 residues. The CDR3 spells CASSPRGYADNEQYF. The CDR3 nucleotides read TGTGCCAGCAGTCCCAGGGGATATGCGGACAATGAGCAGTACTTC.

About this clonotype: This may arise from a read error, as a much more abundant clone is one base away. The chain links TRBV4-1 to TRBJ2-7, with D perhaps matching TRBD1 or TRBD2 (8 bases each). In germline, CDR1 is MGHRA, CDR2 YSYEKL. The V end was cut by 2 bases, the J end by 3 bases, with 17 bases between. The CDR3 is 16 amino acids. The CDR3 region is CASSQNSGTGSYEQYF. The DNA of the CDR3 is TGCGCCAGCAGCCAAAATAGCGGGACAGGAAGCTACGAGCAGTACTTC.

V is TRBV20-1 and J is TRBJ2-2; either TRBD1 or TRBD2 may fit D (5 bases each). The germline V and J ends were trimmed by 6 bases and 2 bases, with 13 bases remaining between them. CDR3 length equals 14 residues. Per the germline V gene, CDR1 is DFQATT and CDR2 is SNEGSKA (reference sequence). CDR3 in amino acids: CSARTGRNTGELFF. The CDR3 DNA sequence: TGCAGTGCACGGACGGGACGAAACACCGGGGAGCTGTTTTTT.

The J gene is TRBJ2-5, the V gene TRBV5-4, with D unclear. Germline V gene data show CDR1 as SGHNT and CDR2 as YYREEE (reference sequence). This CDR3 contains 15 residues. Trimming took off 0 bases at V and 2 bases at J, with 11 bases between the two ends. CDR3 in DNA: TGTGCCAGCAGCTTGGAGGTCTACCGTCAAGAGACCCAGTACTTC. Translation: CASSLEVYRQETQYF.

This clonotype was observed many times. The gene calls are TRBV6-1 and TRBJ2-2, with D perhaps assigned TRBD1 or TRBD2 (7 bases each). The CDR3 contains 17 residues. V was shortened by 6 bases and J by 0 bases, with 17 bases between the two germline ends. Looked up from germline, CDR1 is MNHNS and CDR2 is SASEGT. The CDR3 loop reads CASRAGQKFANTGELFF. CDR3 DNA sequence: TGTGCCAGCAGAGCGGGACAGAAATTCGCGAACACCGGGGAGCTGTTTTTT.

Many counts were recorded for this clonotype. This chain links TRBV5-4 with TRBJ2-2; maybe TRBD1 (6 bases). CDR1 and CDR2 from the germline V gene are SGHNT and YYREEE (reference sequence). The CDR3 totals 15 residues. V dropped 4 bases and J dropped 1 base, with 11 bases sitting between them. The CDR3 reads CASSPGTLNTGELFF. The CDR3 nucleotides read TGTGCCAGCAGCCCCGGGACACTGAACACCGGGGAGCTGTTTTTT.

The table lists this clonotype with many counts. The V call is TRBV12-5, the J call TRBJ2-1, with D uncertain. This CDR3 region has 12 residues. V dropped 2 bases and J dropped 10 bases, with 9 bases sitting between them. The germline V gene has CDR1 LGHNT and CDR2 FRNRAP. DNA of the CDR3: TGTGCTAGTGGTTTGAACCGCCGGGAGCAGTTCTTC. Translation gives CASGLNRREQFF.

This clonotype was observed many times. The CDR3 nucleotides read TGCGCCAGCACCTACGGACAGGCAGATGGCTACACCTTC. Translated, it gives CASTYGQADGYTF. The V call is TRBV5-1, the J call TRBJ1-2; TRBD1 matches 7 bases. In germline, CDR1 is SGHRS, CDR2 YFSETQ. This CDR3 has 13 residues. Trimming took 6 bases from V and 6 from J; bases not matched to a gene: 8.

This clonotype was detected ten times or more. The gene calls are TRBV18 and TRBJ1-1; weak D call: TRBD1 (6 bases). CDR1 and CDR2 from the germline V gene are KGHSH and LQKENI. The CDR3 spans 14 residues. The V gene lost 3 bases and the J gene lost 1 base, with 9 bases spanning the gap. The CDR3 sequence is CASSPGHPNTEAFF. CDR3 nucleotides: TGTGCCAGCTCACCGGGACATCCGAACACTGAAGCTTTCTTT.

V usage is TRBV7-9 and J usage is TRBJ2-2, with 7 bases lining up with TRBD1. CDR1 is SEHNR and CDR2 is FQNEAQ in the germline V gene (reference sequence). The CDR3 runs to 17 residues. The junction had 10 bases not matched to a gene; V was cut back by 3 bases and J by 3 bases. CDR3 sequence (DNA): TGTGCCAGCAGCTTGCCCTTACAGGGGCAGGACACCGGGGAGCTGTTTTTT. Encoded protein: CASSLPLQGQDTGELFF.